This paragraph reports one T cell receptor (beta chain). The CDR3 has 16 residues. Germline-derived CDR1 and CDR2 are SGHAT and FQNNGV. V lost 5 bases and J lost 5; bases outside the gene matches: 7. This entry is derived from a study of blood T cell repertoires in COVID-19. Sequencing used immunoSEQ multiplex PCR; TCRdb keeps in-frame clones, though not all of them. Among some 70,000 clones listed, roughly 79% were seen once. The receptor's source is a woman in her 70s with acute or convalescent COVID-19. Sequenced input: peripheral blood. The rearrangement uses TRBV11-2 and TRBJ2-5, with TRBD2 matching over 14 bases. CDR3 residues: CASSIPGLAGGETQYF. CDR3 in DNA: TGTGCCAGCAGCATCCCTGGACTAGCGGGAGGTGAGACCCAGTACTTC.